Listed below are T cell receptor beta chains from one sample, sequenced in a study of blood T cell repertoires in COVID-19. The protocol was immunoSEQ multiplex PCR, while the TCRdb copy is restricted to in-frame clones and leaves out a portion. The profile shows about 94,000 clones, 84% of them singletons. Sequenced sample: peripheral blood. The receptor set was obtained from a man aged 55 to 70 with acute or convalescent COVID-19. The CDR3 runs from the conserved cysteine through the conserved F or W. D genes are given only for firm matches. Size is omitted from some rows. Given values are once, few, many or a class for expanded clones.

v_call,clone_size,j_call,d_call,cdr3_aa,cdr3_nt
TRBV10-1,NA,TRBJ2-3,NA,CASSGLTGISTDTQYF,TGCGCCAGCAGTGGATTAACGGGGATTAGCACAGATACGCAGTATTTT
TRBV6-5,NA,TRBJ2-1,NA,CASGRGNYNEQFF,TGTGCCAGCGGGAGAGGGAACTACAATGAGCAGTTCTTC
TRBV10-3,NA,TRBJ1-4,NA,CAISVNGATNEKLFF,TGTGCCATCAGTGTGAACGGTGCAACTAATGAAAAACTGTTTTTT
TRBV12-3/TRBV12-4,NA,TRBJ2-1,TRBD2,CASSTSSGNEQFF,TGTGCCAGCAGTACCTCTAGCGGAAATGAGCAGTTCTTC
TRBV9,NA,TRBJ1-1,NA,CASSAGTTEAFF,TGTGCCAGCAGCGCAGGGACAACTGAAGCTTTCTTT
TRBV4-1,NA,TRBJ2-7,TRBD2,CASSQDLGGGEQYF,TGCGCCAGCAGCCAAGATCTGGGGGGGGGCGAGCAGTACTTC
TRBV5-4,NA,TRBJ2-7,NA,CASSWTDYEQYF,TGTGCCAGCAGCTGGACAGATTACGAGCAGTACTTC
TRBV4-1,once,TRBJ1-5,NA,CASSQDAGQPQHF,TGCGCCAGCAGCCAAGATGCAGGTCAGCCCCAGCATTTT
TRBV5-1,NA,TRBJ2-5,TRBD2,CASSPGLESRQETQYF,TGCGCCAGCAGCCCCGGACTAGAATCTCGCCAAGAGACCCAGTACTTC
TRBV18,NA,TRBJ1-4,NA,CASSPSSGGPDEKLFF,TGTGCCAGCTCACCCTCGTCCGGGGGGCCGGATGAAAAACTGTTTTTT
TRBV7-9,few,TRBJ1-4,NA,CASSSGSVEEKLFF,TGTGCCAGCAGCTCCGGTAGTGTAGAAGAAAAACTGTTTTTT
TRBV29-1,NA,TRBJ1-4,NA,CSVELDNNEKLFF,TGCAGCGTTGAGCTGGACAATAATGAAAAACTGTTTTTT
TRBV7-9,NA,TRBJ2-5,TRBD2,CASSKSGLAGGIQETQYF,TGTGCCAGCAGCAAGTCGGGACTAGCGGGGGGGATCCAAGAGACCCAGTACTTC
TRBV19,NA,TRBJ2-7,NA,CASRLRGSYEQYF,TGTGCCAGTAGGTTGCGGGGATCCTACGAGCAGTACTTC
TRBV10-1,NA,TRBJ2-5,TRBD1,CASSEGTEGRETQYF,TGCGCCAGCAGTGAGGGGACAGAAGGCAGGGAGACCCAGTACTTC
TRBV7-9,NA,TRBJ1-2,NA,CASSQTELDYGYTF,TGTGCCAGCAGTCAGACGGAGCTTGACTATGGCTACACCTTC
TRBV20-1,NA,TRBJ1-3,NA,CSDNLRNTIYF,TGCAGTGACAATCTGCGAAACACCATATATTTT
TRBV12-3/TRBV12-4,NA,TRBJ2-7,TRBD1,CASRGAGGVEQYF,TGTGCCAGCAGGGGGGCAGGGGGCGTTGAGCAGTACTTC
TRBV2,NA,TRBJ1-2,NA,CASEPFRDYGYTF,TGTGCCAGCGAACCCTTCCGGGACTATGGCTACACCTTC
TRBV12-3/TRBV12-4,few,TRBJ2-7,TRBD2,CASSTSGGHEQYF,TGTGCCAGCAGCACTAGCGGGGGACACGAGCAGTACTTC
TRBV5-6,NA,TRBJ2-7,NA,CASSLGGSDEQYF,TGTGCCAGCAGCTTGGGAGGGTCTGACGAGCAGTACTTC
TRBV6-5,once,TRBJ2-7,NA,CASRGQGYEQYF,TGTGCCAGCAGGGGGCAGGGGTACGAGCAGTACTTC
TRBV5-4,NA,TRBJ1-1,TRBD1,CASSLEGARNTEAFF,TGTGCCAGCAGCTTGGAGGGGGCGAGGAACACTGAAGCTTTCTTT
TRBV19,NA,TRBJ1-1,NA,CASEENTEAFF,TGTGCCAGTGAGGAGAACACTGAAGCTTTCTTT
TRBV6-6,NA,TRBJ2-1,TRBD2,CASSPGLAEYNEQFF,TGTGCCAGCAGCCCGGGACTAGCGGAATACAATGAGCAGTTCTTC
TRBV30,few,TRBJ1-2,TRBD1,CAWSVGGQSYGYTF,TGTGCCTGGAGTGTAGGGGGCCAGAGCTATGGCTACACCTTC
TRBV7-9,NA,TRBJ2-1,TRBD2,CASSRTSGGAIYNEQFF,TGTGCCAGCAGCCGGACTAGCGGGGGGGCGATCTACAATGAGCAGTTCTTC
TRBV29-1,few,TRBJ1-2,NA,CSAQGSNYGYTF,TGCAGCGCCCAGGGTTCAAACTATGGCTACACCTTC
TRBV6-5,NA,TRBJ1-4,TRBD1,CASSKDRTTNEKLFF,TGTGCCAGCAGTAAGGACAGGACAACTAATGAAAAACTGTTTTTT
TRBV9,few,TRBJ2-3,TRBD2,CASSVGSGGGTDTQYF,TGTGCCAGCAGCGTAGGGAGCGGGGGGGGAACAGATACGCAGTATTTT
TRBV5-1,NA,TRBJ1-6,TRBD1,CASSLAGGQGGSPLHF,TGCGCCAGCAGCTTGGCCGGGGGACAGGGTGGCTCACCCCTCCACTTT
TRBV6-1,NA,TRBJ1-6,NA,CASSEYGTAGKSPLHF,TGTGCCAGCAGTGAATATGGTACGGCGGGTAAAAGTCCCCTCCACTTT
TRBV9,NA,TRBJ1-2,TRBD1,CASSRRQGEDGYTF,TGTGCCAGCAGCCGCCGACAGGGTGAGGATGGCTACACCTTC
TRBV2,NA,TRBJ1-2,TRBD1,CASTSLGQGAFNYGYTF,TGTGCCAGCACCTCTTTAGGACAGGGGGCCTTCAACTATGGCTACACCTTC
TRBV5-1,NA,TRBJ1-1,NA,CASSLSKNTEAFF,TGCGCCAGCAGCTTGAGCAAGAACACTGAAGCTTTCTTT
TRBV3-1/TRBV3-2,many,TRBJ1-6,TRBD1,CASSRFTPGQPNSPLHF,TGTGCCAGCAGCCGCTTCACCCCGGGACAGCCCAATTCACCCCTCCACTTT
TRBV3-1/TRBV3-2,NA,TRBJ2-7,NA,CASSQDLGTREQYF,TGTGCCAGCAGCCAAGATTTAGGTACGCGGGAGCAGTACTTC
TRBV11-2,NA,TRBJ1-2,NA,CASSSNSGNYGYTF,TGTGCCAGCAGCTCTAACAGTGGAAACTATGGCTACACCTTC
TRBV6-1,NA,TRBJ1-5,NA,CASSEGQANQPQHF,TGTGCCAGCAGTGAAGGGCAGGCAAATCAGCCCCAGCATTTT
TRBV12-3/TRBV12-4,NA,TRBJ1-2,TRBD1,CASSLTGSWGYTF,TGTGCCAGCAGCCTGACAGGGTCTTGGGGCTACACCTTC
TRBV11-2,NA,TRBJ1-4,NA,CASSFGQNEKLFF,TGTGCCAGCAGCTTCGGACAGAATGAAAAACTGTTTTTT
TRBV5-1,few,TRBJ2-7,NA,CASSLREDEQYF,TGCGCCAGCAGCTTGCGGGAAGACGAGCAGTACTTC
TRBV6-1,NA,TRBJ1-3,NA,CASSDPARDYGNTIYF,TGTGCCAGCAGTGACCCCGCACGGGATTATGGAAACACCATATATTTT
TRBV16,NA,TRBJ1-2,NA,CASSQGRNYGYTF,TGTGCCAGCAGCCAGGGCCGAAACTATGGCTACACCTTC
TRBV4-3,NA,TRBJ1-3,NA,CASSQAAASGNTIYF,TGCGCCAGCAGCCAAGCCGCGGCCTCTGGAAACACCATATATTTT
TRBV30,NA,TRBJ1-1,TRBD1,CAWSTGGMNTEAFF,TGTGCCTGGAGTACAGGGGGGATGAACACTGAAGCTTTCTTT
TRBV19,NA,TRBJ2-1,NA,CASGSQRGSFYNEQFF,TGTGCCAGTGGTTCCCAAAGGGGCAGTTTCTACAATGAGCAGTTCTTC
TRBV6-5,NA,TRBJ1-1,NA,CASRLQGAVFTEAFF,TGTGCCAGCAGACTACAGGGTGCGGTGTTCACTGAAGCTTTCTTT
TRBV7-9,NA,TRBJ2-5,TRBD2,CASSSGLAGTQETQYF,TGTGCCAGCAGCTCGGGACTAGCGGGGACACAAGAGACCCAGTACTTC
TRBV7-9,NA,TRBJ1-6,NA,CASSLSGDNSPLHF,TGTGCCAGCAGCTTATCAGGGGACAATTCACCCCTCCACTTT
TRBV7-2,NA,TRBJ2-5,NA,CASSFQTGQETQYF,TGTGCCAGCAGCTTTCAGACGGGCCAAGAGACCCAGTACTTC
TRBV30,NA,TRBJ2-7,NA,CAWSVTGNEQYF,TGTGCCTGGAGTGTAACGGGGAACGAGCAGTACTTC
TRBV5-8,NA,TRBJ2-1,TRBD1,CASSWRTGGSWNEQFF,TGTGCCAGCAGCTGGAGAACAGGGGGCTCGTGGAATGAGCAGTTCTTC
TRBV7-3,once,TRBJ2-7,NA,CASSLVRSTYEQYF,TGTGCCAGCAGCTTAGTCAGGTCAACCTACGAGCAGTACTTC